This T cell receptor beta chain was retrieved from a study of regulatory T cells in long-lasting Graves disease. Study results and limitations: Repertoires from persistent disease leaned toward TRBV28, TRBJ1-2 and TRBJ2-5. New patients shared more than 750 public clonotypes, fewer than the roughly 2,600 shared by persistent patients.

Time point specified: newly diagnosed GD, antithyroid drugs for less than 3 months. Extracted PBMC RNA gave rise to the TCR library. In each case, Graves' disease was diagnosed per American Thyroid Association guidelines. Researchers made TCR beta libraries by using iRepertoire HTBI primers and running Arm-PCR on CDR3 regions. MiXCR, applied by TCRdb to the multiplex PCR reads, yields one record per CDR3 protein. Among approximately 400,000 distinct CDR3 sequences listed, 15% were seen once. Per the germline V gene, CDR1 is ENHRY and CDR2 is SYGVKD. V lost 4 bases and J lost 0, with 7 bases in between. This CDR3 is built from 14 residues. This clonotype was picked up a small number of times. Its antigen is as yet unknown. A read error is likely, as this CDR3 ends without the conserved phenylalanine or tryptophan. These sequences were also reported in another study, on T cells in Graves' hyperthyroidism and ophthalmopathy. This second study notes: Patients were excluded for uncontrolled infection, other autoimmune disease, pregnancy or lactation.

This TCR was recovered from a woman in her thirties with Graves disease. This chain uses TRBV10-3 with TRBJ2-1, with D unclear. The material sequenced was peripheral blood mononuclear cells (PBMCs), taken at new diagnosis, from a patient treated with antithyroid drugs. CDR3 in amino acids: CAISAGSSYNEQFL. The CDR3 DNA sequence: TGTGCCATCAGTGCCGGTAGCTCCTACAATGAGCAGTTCCTC.